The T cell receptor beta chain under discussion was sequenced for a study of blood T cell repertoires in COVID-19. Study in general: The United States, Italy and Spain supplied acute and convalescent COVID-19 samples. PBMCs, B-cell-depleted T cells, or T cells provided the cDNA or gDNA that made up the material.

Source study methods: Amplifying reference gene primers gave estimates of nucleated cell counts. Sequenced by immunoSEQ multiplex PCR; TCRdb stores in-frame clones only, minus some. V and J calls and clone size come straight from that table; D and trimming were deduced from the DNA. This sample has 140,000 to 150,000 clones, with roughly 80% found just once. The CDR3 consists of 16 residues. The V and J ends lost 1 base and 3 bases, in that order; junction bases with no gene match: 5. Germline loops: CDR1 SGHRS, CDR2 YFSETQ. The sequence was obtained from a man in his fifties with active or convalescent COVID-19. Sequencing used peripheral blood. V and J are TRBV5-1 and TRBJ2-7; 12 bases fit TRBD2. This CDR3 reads CASSLLTSGSYYEQYF. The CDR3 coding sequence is TGCGCCAGCAGCTTGCTGACTAGCGGGAGCTACTACGAGCAGTACTTC.